This T cell receptor beta chain was sequenced in a study of blood T cell repertoires in COVID-19 (dated by TCRdb to 2018 to 2020). Regarding the complete study: The collaborator samples originated in the United States, Italy and Spain and spanned the acute and convalescent phases of COVID-19. The prospective study material was composed of cDNA or gDNA derived from T cells, B-cell-depleted T cells, or PBMCs. The repertoires were released in a freely available public database meant as a resource for research on the immune response to SARS-CoV-2. The sample metadata nearly always contained a de-identified subject ID, COVID-19 status, age in years and sex. Samples were obtained from the ongoing ImmuneRACE study (first 160 participants) and from 950 to 1,500 subjects provided by 6 global collaborators. Subjects who had been exposed to COVID-19, were actively infected with it, or had recovered from it provided the deeply sampled blood TCRbeta repertoires that made up the dataset. Where available, HLA class I and class II types were obtained from metadata supplied by the sample provider rather than from assay-based typing. Findings and caveats that apply to the study as a whole: How much clinical and demographic metadata was included differed by source and by participant, and the metadata was provided uncurated.

In Seattle, one collaborating source enrolled patients while the infection was active and tracked those patients longitudinally over the course of disease. Whole blood was collected in K2EDTA tubes by collaborating institutions according to the institutions' own protocols. For TCRbeta analysis, collaborators shipped samples in one of three forms: frozen whole blood, isolated PBMCs, or DNA extracted from either of those sample types. Remarks on this clone: Its antigen remains unidentified. Base-call qualities are not available, and no considerably larger clone is one nucleotide away.

V is clipped by 0 bases and J by 3 bases, and the sequence between their germline boundaries is 4 bases long. The CDR3 starts with the cysteine, ends with the phenylalanine, and has 13 residues. CDR3 DNA is the only sequence kept; it has 39 bases, read in frame from the first base. The germline V gene (reference sequence) supplies CDR1 LNHNV and CDR2 YYDKDF. The immunoSEQ Assay, a bias-controlled multiplex PCR, was used to amplify TCRbeta CDR3 regions from genomic DNA. As for how the authors treated the data: The number of nucleated cells in each sample was estimated by amplification of reference gene primers within the assay. To quantify the absolute abundance of each unique TCRbeta CDR3 rearrangement, sequence reads were collapsed and filtered. For each sample, productive Simpson clonality was calculated as the square root of Simpson's diversity index over productive rearrangements. The clones in this table, taken by TCRdb from immuneACCESS, are in-frame only. Not every clone is retained; where verified, under half of the shortfall comes from an unresolved V gene, and the cause of the rest is unknown. D and trimming were read from the DNA, whereas the V and J calls and clone size are those reported in that table. Across this sample there are 200,000 to 300,000 clones, with more than 90% seen only once. The ten largest clones represent roughly 2.7% of the sample.

The material sequenced was peripheral blood. The receptor's source is a person under 35 with COVID-19, enrolled during active disease. This receptor chain uses TRBV15 and TRBJ2-3; confidence is insufficient to name the D gene. CDR3 loop: CATSRDPTDTQYF. In nucleotides, the sequence is TGTGCCACCAGCAGAGATCCGACAGATACGCAGTATTTT.